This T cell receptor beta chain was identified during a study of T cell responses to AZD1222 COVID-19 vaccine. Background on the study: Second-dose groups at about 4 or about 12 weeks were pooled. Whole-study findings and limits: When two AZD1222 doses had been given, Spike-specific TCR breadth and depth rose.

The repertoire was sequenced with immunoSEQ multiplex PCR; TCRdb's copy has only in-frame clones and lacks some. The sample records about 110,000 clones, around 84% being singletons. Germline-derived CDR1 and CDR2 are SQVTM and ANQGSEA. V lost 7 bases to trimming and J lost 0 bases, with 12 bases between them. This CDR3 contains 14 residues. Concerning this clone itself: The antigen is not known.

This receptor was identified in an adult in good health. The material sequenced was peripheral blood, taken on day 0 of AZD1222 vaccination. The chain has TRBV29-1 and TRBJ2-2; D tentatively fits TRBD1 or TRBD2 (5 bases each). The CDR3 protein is CSAPGTSNTGELFF. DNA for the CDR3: TGCAGCGCTCCCGGGACCTCGAACACCGGGGAGCTGTTTTTT.